The 16 T cell receptor beta chains presented below share a single source sample, sequenced in a study of T-cell memory formation after mild COVID-19. TCRdb redid the calling of the 5' RACE reads with MiXCR, one entry per CDR3 protein. This table has 150,000 to 200,000 distinct CDR3 sequences, approximately 16% appearing once. The source material was PBMCs or a T cell subset sorted from them (not recorded which). The source is an adult woman who had mild COVID-19 (a few samples of this study predate the infection). Cell type and time point are not known.

This clonotype came up a few times. This rearrangement joins TRBV10-3 to TRBJ1-1; TRBD1 might be the D (5 bases). V gave up 4 bases and J gave up 1 base, with 16 bases separating them. CDR3 size: 16 residues. CDR1 and CDR2 (germline): ENHRY, SYGVKD. CDR3 DNA sequence: TGTGCCATCAGTGGAAGTCGGGGCAGGGCGAACACTGAAGCTTTCTTT. It codes for CAISGSRGRANTEAFF.

V and J are TRBV4-2 and TRBJ1-2, with D maybe TRBD1 (5 bases). The CDR3 runs to 16 residues. V was clipped by 4 bases and J by 2 bases, with 17 bases between them. Germline V gives CDR1 LGHNA, CDR2 YNFKEQ. The DNA for the CDR3 is TGTGCCAGCAGCCGCCCGGGGGTGGGACCAAACTATGGCTACACCTTC. Protein: CASSRPGVGPNYGYTF.

This clonotype was counted a few times. The chain is built from TRBV9 and TRBJ2-3, with a possible D match to TRBD2 (7 bases). The CDR3 has 16 residues. CDR1 and CDR2 (germline): SGDLS, YYNGEE. V lost 4 bases and J 2 bases, leaving 17 bases between the germline ends. The CDR3 loop reads CASSYRGGGLTDTQYF. As DNA, the CDR3 is TGTGCCAGCAGCTATAGGGGCGGGGGCCTCACAGATACGCAGTATTTT.

In its sample, this clonotype was seen a few times. The rearrangement links TRBV12-3 or TRBV12-4 to TRBJ2-1, with D possibly being TRBD2 (5 bases). Trimming shortened V by 5 bases and J by 8 bases, and 19 bases separated the two germline ends. The CDR3 runs 15 residues. Written as DNA, the CDR3 is TGTGCCAGCAGTCGGAGACGGCAACCGGAGGATGAGCAGTTCTTC. Amino acid sequence: CASSRRRQPEDEQFF.

This clonotype was seen repeatedly, ten times or more. This sequence joins TRBV7-8 and TRBJ2-1, with 7 bases fitting TRBD1. J lost 0 bases, V lost 5 bases, and 4 bases had no gene match. Germline CDR1 SGHVS, CDR2 FQNEAQ. The CDR3 spans 15 residues. CDR3 protein: CASSEGQSSYNEQFF. The CDR3 DNA sequence: TGTGCCAGCAGCGAGGGACAGAGCTCCTACAATGAGCAGTTCTTC.

This clonotype came up a few times. The chain has TRBV11-2 and TRBJ1-1; D perhaps matches TRBD1 (5 bases). This CDR3 contains 12 residues. CDR1 and CDR2 (germline): SGHAT, FQNNGV. Trimming took 7 bases from V and 6 from J, leaving 12 bases between them. CDR3 region: CASNQGTAEAFF. The CDR3 DNA sequence: TGTGCCAGCAATCAGGGCACGGCTGAAGCTTTCTTT. Full variable domain (outside the CDR3, taken from reference TRBV11-2 and TRBJ1-1): EAGVAQSPRYKIIEKRQSVAFWCNPISGHATLYWYQQILGQGPKLLIQFQNNGVVDDSQLPKDRFSAERLKGVDSTLKIQPAKLEDSAVYLCASNQGTAEAFFGQGTRLTVV.

This clonotype came up a few times. The chain employs TRBV6-5 and TRBJ2-5; maybe TRBD2 (5 bases). The CDR3 is 17 residues long. V was shortened by 0 bases and J by 1 base, with 15 bases between the two germline ends. The germline CDR1 and CDR2 sequences are MNHEY and SVGAGI. CDR3 loop: CASSYSIGQAGQETQYF. The CDR3 DNA reads TGTGCCAGCAGTTACTCGATAGGGCAGGCGGGCCAAGAGACCCAGTACTTC.

This clonotype occurred a few times. V gene TRBV24-1 combines with J gene TRBJ2-3; a weak D match, TRBD2 (5 bases). There are 15 residues in the CDR3. Germline V gene lookup returns CDR1 KGHDR and CDR2 SFDVKD. Trimming cost V 1 base and J 4 bases, with 11 bases left between them. CDR3 protein: CATSDLNSGADTQYF. The CDR3 DNA follows: TGTGCCACCAGTGATTTAAACTCCGGGGCAGATACGCAGTATTTT.

The rearrangement links TRBV2 to TRBJ2-7; 9 bases align to TRBD1. Germline CDR1 and CDR2: SNHLY and FYNNEI. Losses at the gene ends were 3 bases for V and 3 bases for J; bases not matched to a gene: 9. The CDR3 has 16 residues. This CDR3 is CASSDLRTGGFYEQYF. CDR3 coding DNA: TGTGCCAGCAGTGACCTCCGCACAGGGGGCTTCTACGAGCAGTACTTC.

The chain employs TRBV7-8 and TRBJ2-3; D is possibly TRBD1 or TRBD2 (5 bases each). The CDR3 sequence is 14 residues long. Germline V gene data show CDR1 as SGHVS and CDR2 as FQNEAQ. Deletions cut 7 bases from V and 5 bases from J, with 16 bases between. The DNA for the CDR3 is TGTGCCAGCAATCTGAGGGGCAAGGGAGATACGCAGTATTTT. It encodes CASNLRGKGDTQYF.

As concerns this clonotype: The junction does not match germline at one end; this may be a read error. V is TRBV12-3 or TRBV12-4 and J is TRBJ2-1; perhaps TRBD2 as D (5 bases). The CDR3 has 14 amino acids. CDR3 protein: CASSLASWGNEQFF. The DNA of the CDR3 is TGTGCCAGCAGTCTAGCCTCGTGGGGAAATGAGCAGTTCTTC.

The chain joins TRBV12-3 or TRBV12-4 to TRBJ2-7; TRBD1 matches 7 bases. V dropped 2 bases and J dropped 1; count of bases not matched to a gene: 11. The CDR3 covers 17 residues. The CDR3 bases are TGTGCCAGCAGTTTATTGCTGGGCGGCAGGGGGTCCTACGAGCAGTACTTC. This sequence encodes CASSLLLGGRGSYEQYF.

This rearrangement joins TRBV12-3 or TRBV12-4 to TRBJ1-5; D perhaps matches TRBD1 (6 bases). V was pared by 6 bases and J by 4 bases, with 16 bases between. This CDR3 contains 15 residues. CDR3 protein: CASSRSGGPNQPQHF. The DNA for the CDR3 is TGTGCCAGCAGCCGGAGTGGGGGCCCGAATCAGCCCCAGCATTTT.

This clonotype appeared a few times. The J gene is TRBJ1-2, the V gene TRBV3-1; 7 bases agree with TRBD1. The CDR3 length is 14 residues. Germline V gene lookup returns CDR1 LGHDT and CDR2 YNNKEL (reference sequence). The V segment lost 2 bases and the J segment 8 bases; nucleotides outside the gene matches: 8. The CDR3 loop is CASSQIPQGGGYTF. CDR3 coding DNA: TGTGCCAGCAGCCAAATCCCGCAGGGGGGGGGCTACACCTTC.

The chain couples TRBV2 to TRBJ2-7; D assignment may be TRBD1 or TRBD2 (5 bases each). The CDR3 is 12 amino acids. The V end was cut by 8 bases, the J end by 2 bases, with 10 bases between. CDR1 is SNHLY, CDR2 FYNNEI, per germline. The DNA for the CDR3 is TGTGCCAGCGGGACGGTTCCCTACGAGCAGTACTTC. Protein sequence: CASGTVPYEQYF.

This clonotype showed up many times. The V gene is TRBV7-2, the J gene TRBJ2-1, with 11 nucleotides matching TRBD2. Looked up from germline, CDR1 is SGHTA and CDR2 is FQGNSA. This CDR3 has 17 amino acids. V dropped 0 bases and J dropped 8; count of bases not matched to a gene: 9. As DNA, the CDR3 is TGTGCCAGCAGCTTAGCGGCTAGCGGGAGGTTGATGGATGAGCAGTTCTTC. Protein product: CASSLAASGRLMDEQFF.